Listed below are T cell receptor beta chains from one sample, sequenced in a study of blood T cell repertoires in COVID-19. The assay was immunoSEQ multiplex PCR, and TCRdb's table has in-frame clones only and misses some. The table records about 210,000 clones, roughly 91% of them present only once. The sequencing sample was made of PBMCs or T cells enriched from blood (not recorded which). These receptors originate from a man between 25 and 39 years old in a cohort exposed to, infected with or recovered from COVID-19 (not recorded which). CDR3s include the opening cysteine and the closing phenylalanine or tryptophan. Each record gives: clone size, V gene, D gene, J gene, CDR3 protein, CDR3 DNA. The D gene is left open where the match is weak. Size values are once, few and many counts, or a class for expanded clones, and some rows have none.

once	TRBV9	TRBD1	TRBJ1-1	CASRPPGQGNTEAFF	TGTGCCAGCAGACCCCCGGGACAGGGGAACACTGAAGCTTTCTTT
-	TRBV28	TRBD1	TRBJ1-2	CASSVGGAIYGYTF	TGTGCCAGCAGCGTAGGGGGCGCGATATATGGCTACACCTTC
-	TRBV12-2	-	TRBJ1-5	CASRSTGLTSNQPQHF	TGTGCAAGTCGCTCGACAGGGCTCACCAGCAATCAGCCCCAGCATTTT
-	TRBV9	-	TRBJ2-7	CASSVYPAGSYEQYF	TGTGCCAGCAGCGTATACCCCGCAGGGTCCTACGAGCAGTACTTC
-	TRBV10-2	-	TRBJ1-5	CASSESGGRNQPQHF	TGCGCCAGCAGTGAGTCGGGGGGACGGAATCAGCCCCAGCATTTT
-	TRBV28	TRBD1	TRBJ2-7	CASSQTGRLREQYF	TGTGCCAGCAGTCAGACAGGGCGCCTACGGGAGCAGTACTTC
-	TRBV19	TRBD1	TRBJ2-7	CASSPRTGVSYEQYF	TGTGCCAGTAGTCCTCGGACAGGGGTGTCCTACGAGCAGTACTTC
-	TRBV7-9	TRBD1	TRBJ1-1	CASGTGVLRTEAFF	TGTGCCAGCGGGACAGGGGTTTTGAGGACTGAAGCTTTCTTT
-	TRBV9	-	TRBJ1-5	CASSVGDTNQPQHF	TGTGCCAGCAGCGTAGGTGACACCAATCAGCCCCAGCATTTT
-	TRBV7-3	TRBD2	TRBJ2-2	CASSRYSGRWDTGELFF	TGTGCCAGCAGCAGATATAGCGGGAGGTGGGACACCGGGGAGCTGTTTTTT
-	TRBV9	-	TRBJ2-1	CASEADSRSEQFF	TGTGCCAGCGAGGCCGATAGCCGAAGTGAGCAGTTCTTC
-	TRBV5-4	TRBD2	TRBJ2-7	CASSLTSGSEQSRYEQYF	TGTGCCAGCAGCTTGACGAGCGGGAGTGAACAATCTCGCTACGAGCAGTACTTC
-	TRBV7-9	TRBD2	TRBJ2-7	CASSLDASGRDEQYF	TGTGCCAGCAGCTTAGACGCTAGCGGGAGGGACGAGCAGTACTTC
-	TRBV10-3	TRBD1	TRBJ1-1	CAISDEGTENTEAFF	TGTGCCATCAGTGACGAGGGGACAGAAAACACTGAAGCTTTCTTT
-	TRBV6-2/TRBV6-3	-	TRBJ2-3	CASSRPFIGSALDTQYF	TGTGCCAGCAGCCGCCCGTTTATCGGGAGTGCATTAGATACGCAGTATTTT
-	TRBV9	TRBD1	TRBJ1-1	CASSVTGGNTEAFF	TGTGCCAGCAGCGTGACAGGGGGGAACACTGAAGCTTTCTTT
-	TRBV12-3/TRBV12-4	-	TRBJ1-1	CASSPRNTEAFF	TGTGCCAGCAGCCCTCGGAACACTGAAGCTTTCTTT
-	TRBV27	-	TRBJ1-1	CASSLYPDSINTEAFF	TGTGCCAGCAGTTTATACCCGGACAGTATCAACACTGAAGCTTTCTTT
-	TRBV11-3	TRBD1	TRBJ1-5	CASTHLTATGRNQPQHF	TGTGCCAGCACCCATCTCACGGCGACAGGGAGGAATCAGCCCCAGCATTTT
-	TRBV4-3	TRBD1	TRBJ1-1	CASSQDWTGGTEAFF	TGCGCCAGCAGCCAAGATTGGACAGGAGGTACTGAAGCTTTCTTT
-	TRBV10-3	-	TRBJ1-5	CAISESGDSNQPQHF	TGTGCCATCAGTGAATCGGGGGATAGCAATCAGCCCCAGCATTTT
-	TRBV27	TRBD1	TRBJ1-4	CASRGDRAPNEKLFF	TGTGCCAGCAGGGGGGACAGGGCTCCCAATGAAAAACTGTTTTTT
-	TRBV6-5	-	TRBJ2-4	CASSRIIGVGIQYF	TGTGCCAGCAGCAGAATAATAGGGGTTGGCATTCAGTACTTC
-	TRBV28	-	TRBJ2-7	CASTSFRDEQYF	TGTGCCAGCACCTCCTTCCGGGACGAGCAGTACTTC
-	TRBV4-2	TRBD2	TRBJ2-1	CASSQDGLAASPINEQFF	TGTGCCAGCAGCCAAGACGGACTAGCGGCATCACCGATTAATGAGCAGTTCTTC
-	TRBV24-1	-	TRBJ2-4	CATSDPAAGKNIQYF	TGTGCCACCAGTGATCCCGCCGCGGGGAAAAACATTCAGTACTTC
-	TRBV28	-	TRBJ1-4	CASSPYQGLGASNEKLFF	TGTGCCAGCAGTCCGTATCAGGGATTAGGTGCGTCTAATGAAAAACTGTTTTTT
-	TRBV7-6	-	TRBJ2-3	CASSPLSDTQYF	TGTGCCAGCAGCCCACTATCCGATACGCAGTATTTT
-	TRBV28	-	TRBJ2-3	CASAFYRERTDTQYF	TGTGCCAGCGCCTTTTACAGGGAGCGCACAGATACGCAGTATTTT
-	TRBV9	-	TRBJ2-1	CASSATLLGYNEQFF	TGTGCCAGCAGCGCCACCCTTCTAGGCTACAATGAGCAGTTCTTC
-	TRBV29-1	-	TRBJ2-7	CSVEATGQNYEQYF	TGCAGCGTTGAAGCTACGGGACAAAACTACGAGCAGTACTTC
-	TRBV11-2	TRBD1	TRBJ2-5	CASRTDRVRETQYF	TGTGCCAGCAGGACCGACAGGGTCCGTGAGACCCAGTACTTC
-	TRBV7-9	TRBD1	TRBJ1-2	CASSGRTGVGDYGYTF	TGTGCCAGCAGCGGGAGGACAGGGGTTGGCGACTATGGCTACACCTTC
-	TRBV6-1	TRBD2	TRBJ2-2	CASSEGLAGAGELFF	TGTGCCAGCAGTGAAGGACTAGCGGGAGCCGGGGAGCTGTTTTTT
-	TRBV12-3/TRBV12-4	-	TRBJ2-1	CASSSGYYNEQFF	TGTGCCAGCAGTTCCGGGTATTACAATGAGCAGTTCTTC
-	TRBV24-1	-	TRBJ1-5	CATSAGGYQPQHF	TGTGCCACCAGTGCGGGGGGGTATCAGCCCCAGCATTTT
-	TRBV29-1	-	TRBJ1-3	CSVERGATGNTIYF	TGCAGCGTTGAGCGGGGGGCAACTGGAAACACCATATATTTT
-	TRBV27	-	TRBJ2-7	CASSSVGGAVQYF	TGTGCCAGCAGTTCTGTTGGAGGGGCTGTGCAGTACTTC
-	TRBV5-4	TRBD1	TRBJ1-6	CASSLGPGQGGVLDSPLHF	TGTGCCAGCAGCTTGGGCCCCGGACAGGGGGGGGTATTGGATTCACCCCTCCACTTT
-	TRBV4-3	TRBD2	TRBJ2-2	CASSQGAGGNTGELFF	TGCGCCAGCAGCCAAGGGGCGGGAGGGAACACCGGGGAGCTGTTTTTT
-	TRBV4-3	TRBD2	TRBJ2-4	CASSQVGLAGDIQYF	TGCGCCAGCAGCCAGGTGGGACTAGCGGGAGACATTCAGTACTTC
-	TRBV28	TRBD1	TRBJ2-5	CASSLRQGATETQYF	TGTGCCAGCAGTTTAAGACAGGGGGCCACGGAGACCCAGTACTTC
-	TRBV29-1	-	TRBJ2-7	CSASVVGGYEQYF	TGCAGCGCCTCGGTGGTGGGGGGTTACGAGCAGTACTTC
-	TRBV2	TRBD1	TRBJ1-2	CASSGDRVYGYTF	TGTGCCAGCAGTGGGGACAGGGTCTATGGCTACACCTTC
-	TRBV7-6	-	TRBJ2-5	CASSRTGPGTQYF	TGTGCCAGCAGCCGGACGGGTCCGGGGACTCAGTACTTC
-	TRBV5-1	-	TRBJ1-4	CASSLGRTRPETNEKLFF	TGCGCCAGCAGCTTGGGGAGAACACGGCCGGAGACTAATGAAAAACTGTTTTTT
-	TRBV12-5	TRBD1	TRBJ1-1	CASGLQGARGEAFF	TGTGCTAGTGGTTTACAGGGGGCTCGGGGTGAAGCTTTCTTT